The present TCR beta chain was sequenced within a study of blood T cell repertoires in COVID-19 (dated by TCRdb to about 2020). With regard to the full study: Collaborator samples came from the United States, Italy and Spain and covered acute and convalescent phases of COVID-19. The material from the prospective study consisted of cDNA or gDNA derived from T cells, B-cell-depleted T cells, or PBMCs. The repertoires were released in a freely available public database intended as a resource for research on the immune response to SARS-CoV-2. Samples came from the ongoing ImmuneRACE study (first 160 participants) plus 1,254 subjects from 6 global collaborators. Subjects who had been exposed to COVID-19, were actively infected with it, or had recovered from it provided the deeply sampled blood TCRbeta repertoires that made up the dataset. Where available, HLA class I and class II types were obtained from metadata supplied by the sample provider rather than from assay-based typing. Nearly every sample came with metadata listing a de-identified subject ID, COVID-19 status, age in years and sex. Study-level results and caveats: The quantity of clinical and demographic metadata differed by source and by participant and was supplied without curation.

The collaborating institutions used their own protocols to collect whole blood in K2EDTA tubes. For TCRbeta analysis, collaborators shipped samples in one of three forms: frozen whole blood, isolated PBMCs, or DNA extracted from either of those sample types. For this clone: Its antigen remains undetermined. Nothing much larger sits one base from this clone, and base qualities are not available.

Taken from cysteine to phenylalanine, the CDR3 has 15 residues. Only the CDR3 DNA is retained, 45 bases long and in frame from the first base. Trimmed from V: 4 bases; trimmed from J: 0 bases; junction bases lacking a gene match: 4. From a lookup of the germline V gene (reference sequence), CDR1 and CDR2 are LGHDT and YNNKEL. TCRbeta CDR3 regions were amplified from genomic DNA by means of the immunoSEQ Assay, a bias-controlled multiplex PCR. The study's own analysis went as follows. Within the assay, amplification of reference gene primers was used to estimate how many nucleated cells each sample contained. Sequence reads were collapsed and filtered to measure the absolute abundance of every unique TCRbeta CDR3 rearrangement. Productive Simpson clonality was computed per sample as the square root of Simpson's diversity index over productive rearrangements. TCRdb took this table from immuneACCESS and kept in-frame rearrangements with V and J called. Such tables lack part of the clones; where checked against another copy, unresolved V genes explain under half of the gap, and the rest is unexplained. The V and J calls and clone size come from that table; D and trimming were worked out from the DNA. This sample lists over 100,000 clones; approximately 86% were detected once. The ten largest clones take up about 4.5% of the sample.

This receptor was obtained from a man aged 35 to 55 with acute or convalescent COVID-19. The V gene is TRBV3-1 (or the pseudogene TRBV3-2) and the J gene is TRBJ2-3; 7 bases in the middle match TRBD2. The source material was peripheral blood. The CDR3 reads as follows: CASSRPGLSTDTQYF. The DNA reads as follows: TGTGCCAGCAGCCGCCCGGGACTAAGCACAGATACGCAGTATTTT.